A single sample is the source of the 27 T cell receptor beta chains below, sequenced in a study of blood T cells in healthy people across ages. Sample-barcoded 5' priming and a J-beta primer mix drove a second PCR of 7 to 11 cycles. Using its own MiXCR run on the 5' RACE reads, TCRdb lists one record per CDR3 protein. The sample consists of around 1,100,000 distinct CDR3 sequences, about two fifths of them appearing once. Material: blood. All receptors come from a man younger than 30 in good health.

Only a few counts were recorded for this clonotype. J is TRBJ2-1 and V is TRBV29-1; D tentatively reads TRBD1 or TRBD2 (6 bases each). The germline V and J ends were trimmed by 6 bases and 9 bases, with 21 bases remaining between them. Germline V lookup: CDR1 SQVTM, CDR2 ANQGSEA. The CDR3 sequence is 14 residues long. The CDR3 DNA reads TGCAGCGTACCCCCCGTTGGGGGGCTGGTTGAGCAGTTCTTC. This codes for CSVPPVGGLVEQFF.

The chain is built from TRBV27 and TRBJ1-1, with 7 bases identical to TRBD1. The CDR3 length is 14 residues. After removal of 8 bases from V and 4 bases from J, the junction contained 10 bases not matched to a gene. CDR1 and CDR2 from the germline V gene are MNHEY and SMNVEV (reference sequence). CDR3 residues: CASRLQGEGTEAFF. CDR3 DNA sequence: TGTGCCAGCCGCCTCCAGGGGGAGGGCACTGAAGCTTTCTTT.

This clonotype was seen ten or more times. The chain uses TRBV12-3 or TRBV12-4 and TRBJ2-3, with TRBD1 matching over 8 bases. CDR3 size: 16 residues. V dropped 3 bases and J dropped 5; count of bases not matched to a gene: 10. The CDR3 region is CASSFSGQGGKDTQYF. The CDR3 region has the DNA TGTGCCAGCAGTTTTTCAGGACAGGGTGGAAAAGATACGCAGTATTTT.

This chain connects TRBV5-1 to TRBJ2-5, with 7 bases aligning to TRBD2. The DNA end favors TRBJ2-7, so the J call may be wrong. The length of the CDR3 is 16 residues. Germline CDR1 and CDR2: SGHRS and YFSETQ. The CDR3 DNA reads TGCGCCAGCAGCTTGTCGTCTAGCGGTCCCTACTACGAGCAGTACTTC. It yields the protein CASSLSSSGPYYEQYF.

The rearrangement links TRBV28 to TRBJ2-5; 8 bases map to TRBD1. Germline CDR1 reads MDHEN; CDR2 reads SYDVKM. This CDR3 is 15 amino acids long. Trimming cost V 7 bases and J 0 bases; bases outside gene matches: 7. In DNA, the CDR3 is TGTGCCAGCACCACTTCGACAGGGGACCAAGAGACCCAGTACTTC. Translation gives CASTTSTGDQETQYF.

In the case of this clonotype: One end of the junction is discordant with germline, which a read error may explain. The gene calls are TRBV10-3 and TRBJ1-1, with D unresolved. The CDR3 loop spans 14 amino acids. CDR1 and CDR2 from the germline V gene are ENHRY and SYGVKD. CDR3 nucleotide sequence: TGTGCCATCAGTGAGCCCGGACGGAACAGTGAAGCTTTCTTT. It is translated as CAISEPGRNSEAFF.

The rearrangement uses TRBV27 and TRBJ1-6; D gene uncertain. CDR3 length: 13 amino acids. The V gene lost 4 bases and the J gene lost 11 bases, with 12 bases spanning the gap. CDR1 is MNHEY and CDR2 is SMNVEV in the germline V gene (reference sequence). Here the CDR3 DNA reads TGTGCCAGCAGTTCATCGGTGGCAGCACCCCTCCACTTT. Translation gives CASSSSVAAPLHF.

V is TRBV28 and J is TRBJ2-1; 7 positions agree with TRBD2. CDR1 and CDR2 (germline): MDHEN, SYDVKM. CDR3 length: 14 amino acids. The trim removed 5 bases at V and 2 bases at J, leaving 3 bases unmatched. The CDR3 bases are TGTGCCAGCAGTCAGGCGGGGGCCTACAATGAGCAGTTCTTC. This encodes CASSQAGAYNEQFF.

The chain is built from TRBV7-9 and TRBJ1-2; TRBD1 aligns across 8 bases. This CDR3 has 17 amino acids. Trimming took 0 bases from V and 6 from J; bases not matched to a gene: 12. Germline V gene lookup returns CDR1 SEHNR and CDR2 FQNEAQ (reference sequence). CDR3 loop: CASSLADRVLPFDGYTF. Here the CDR3 DNA reads TGTGCCAGCAGCTTAGCGGACAGGGTCCTCCCTTTTGATGGCTACACCTTC.

The rearrangement joins TRBV6-6 to TRBJ1-2, with 7 positions matching TRBD1. Trimming removed 7 bases from V and 4 bases from J; junction bases left unmatched: 9. The CDR3 has 14 amino acids. Germline V lookup: CDR1 MNHNY, CDR2 SVGAGI (reference sequence). This CDR3 reads CASTVTTGFYGYTF. The DNA for the CDR3 is TGTGCCAGCACCGTGACGACAGGGTTCTATGGCTACACCTTC.

The chain employs TRBV4-1 and TRBJ2-6, with a weak D call TRBD2 (6 bases). The germline V and J ends were trimmed by 0 bases and 6 bases, with 9 bases remaining between them. The CDR3 consists of 15 residues. The germline gives CDR1 MGHRA, CDR2 YSYEKL. Here the CDR3 reads CASSQEGGVANVLTF. The CDR3 DNA is TGCGCCAGCAGCCAAGAGGGCGGGGTGGCCAACGTCCTGACTTTC.

The genes are TRBV28 and TRBJ1-2; 7 nucleotides match TRBD1. Germline CDR1 is MDHEN and CDR2 is SYDVKM. This CDR3 contains 16 residues. Trimming at V came to 4 bases and at J to 5 bases, leaving 13 bases not matched to a gene. CDR3 nucleotide sequence: TGTGCCAGCAGTTCGAGGGGGCGTTCCAATCAATATGGCTACACCTTC. It codes for CASSSRGRSNQYGYTF.

About this clonotype: A read error is possible here, since a much larger clone lies one base away. The rearrangement joins TRBV4-2 to TRBJ2-5, with D tentatively TRBD1 (6 bases). Trimming removed 0 bases at V and 11 bases at J, with 37 bases between. CDR1 and CDR2 from the germline V gene are LGHNA and YNFKEQ. The CDR3 length is 21 residues. The CDR3: CASSQDVGASPTMSSLKGQYF. The CDR3 DNA is TGTGCCAGCAGCCAAGATGTGGGGGCCTCTCCTACAATGAGCAGTTTGAAGGGGCAGTACTTC.

Only a few counts were recorded for this clonotype. The CDR3 nucleotides read TGTGCCAGCACCGGGGACCGACCAGATACGCAGTATTTT. Protein product: CASTGDRPDTQYF. The rearrangement uses TRBV12-3 or TRBV12-4 and TRBJ2-3, with D tentatively TRBD1 or TRBD2 (5 bases each). V lost 7 bases, J lost 4 bases, and 12 bases lay in between. The length of the CDR3 is 13 residues.

V usage is TRBV4-1 and J usage is TRBJ2-3; D is uncertain. V shed 0 bases and J shed 5 bases, with 6 bases lying between them. From germline, CDR1 is MGHRA and CDR2 YSYEKL. The CDR3 runs 13 residues. CDR3 bases: TGCGCCAGCAGCCAAGAGGCCGAAGATACGCAGTATTTT. Translated, it gives CASSQEAEDTQYF.

The CDR3 sequence: CASSQDWTGQNIQYF. The CDR3 nucleotides are TGCGCCAGCAGCCAAGATTGGACAGGGCAAAACATTCAGTACTTC. The chain employs TRBV4-1 and TRBJ2-4; the match to TRBD1 covers 8 bases. The germline gives CDR1 MGHRA, CDR2 YSYEKL. CDR3 length: 15 residues. Germline trimming cut 0 bases from V and 5 bases from J; bases unmatched to any gene: 3.

Turning to this clonotype: One end of the junction does not line up with germline, which may come from a read error. The V gene is TRBV20-1, the J gene TRBJ2-1; TRBD2 agrees at 8 bases. The CDR3 totals 12 residues. CDR1 and CDR2 from the germline V gene are DFQATT and SNEGSKA (reference sequence). The CDR3 DNA follows: TGCGGTGCTAGCCGGGGGGGCCATGAGCAGTTCTTC. Translation gives CGASRGGHEQFF.

This clonotype was seen only a few times. The chain links TRBV10-3 to TRBJ1-4; no clear D. The ends were cut back, 4 bases at V and 8 bases at J, with 8 bases in the middle. CDR3 length: 12 residues. Germline V CDR1 and CDR2: ENHRY, SYGVKD. The CDR3 DNA reads TGTGCCATCAGTGCGAAGGGCGAAAAACTGTTTTTT. The encoded protein is CAISAKGEKLFF.

J is TRBJ1-5 and V is TRBV28; possible D gene TRBD1, 5 bases. Between the trimmed V and J ends, which lost 5 bases and 2 bases, there was a span of 16 bases. Germline assignment: CDR1 MDHEN and CDR2 SYDVKM. The length of the CDR3 is 16 residues. The CDR3 protein is CASSLTRVGGNQPQHF. In DNA form, the CDR3 reads TGTGCCAGCAGTCTTACAAGGGTAGGGGGCAATCAGCCCCAGCATTTT.

This clonotype was counted ten times or more. V usage is TRBV29-1 and J usage is TRBJ1-2; D remains unclear. Trimming cost V 6 bases and J 0 bases, with 11 bases left between them. The V gene's germline CDR1 is SQVTM and CDR2 ANQGSEA. The CDR3 length is 13 residues. As DNA, the CDR3 is TGCAGCGTCCCCCCACAGTCTAACTATGGCTACACCTTC. It translates to CSVPPQSNYGYTF.

This chain connects TRBV7-9 to TRBJ2-1; no firm D call. The CDR3 is made up of 13 amino acids. Per the germline V gene, CDR1 is SEHNR and CDR2 is FQNEAQ (reference sequence). Trimming left V 1 base short and J 8 bases short, with 9 bases between. The CDR3: CASSLEARHEQFF. DNA for the CDR3: TGTGCCAGCAGCTTAGAGGCTCGGCATGAGCAGTTCTTC.

V usage is TRBV4-2 and J usage is TRBJ2-6, with TRBD1 as a possible D gene (5 bases). The CDR3 extends over 19 amino acids. Germline V CDR1 and CDR2: LGHNA, YNFKEQ. Trimming took off 1 base at V and 2 bases at J, with 18 bases between the two ends. Written as DNA, the CDR3 is TGTGCCAGCAGCCAAGCGCCGACAGCATCGTGGCCTGGGGCCAACGTCCTGACTTTC. As protein: CASSQAPTASWPGANVLTF.

This clonotype has only a few counts. V usage is TRBV20-1 and J usage is TRBJ1-2, with a possible D match to TRBD1 (6 bases). In germline, CDR1 is DFQATT, CDR2 SNEGSKA (reference sequence). The CDR3 has 13 residues. V lost 5 bases and J lost 4, with 14 bases in between. The CDR3 here is CSAGPQGIYGYTF. In DNA form, the CDR3 reads TGCAGTGCTGGCCCTCAGGGGATCTATGGCTACACCTTC.

This clonotype has only a few counts. V usage is TRBV12-3 or TRBV12-4 and J usage is TRBJ1-2, with D possibly matching TRBD1 (6 bases). The CDR3 contains 12 residues. V was shortened by 5 bases and J by 13 bases, with 17 bases between the two germline ends. The CDR3 protein is CASSVDSGAFTF. In DNA, the CDR3 is TGTGCCAGCAGTGTCGACTCAGGGGCTTTCACCTTC.

This clonotype showed up just a few times. The rearrangement joins TRBV20-1 to TRBJ2-2; TRBD2 might be the D (5 bases). Trimming took 3 bases from V and 4 from J, leaving 18 bases between them. There are 16 residues in the CDR3. The germline V gene has CDR1 DFQATT and CDR2 SNEGSKA (reference sequence). CDR3 region: CSASAYDGVTTGELFF. CDR3 nucleotides: TGCAGTGCTAGCGCTTATGACGGGGTGACCACCGGGGAGCTGTTTTTT.

The rearrangement joins TRBV7-9 to TRBJ1-2; D is ambiguous. Germline V lookup: CDR1 SEHNR, CDR2 FQNEAQ (reference sequence). There are 14 residues in the CDR3. The V and J ends lost 5 bases and 2 bases respectively, with 12 bases between them. The CDR3 DNA is TGTGCCAGCAGCCCCCAGAACTCCAACTATGGCTACACCTTC. Its protein is CASSPQNSNYGYTF.

The rearrangement links TRBV10-3 to TRBJ2-1, with 10 positions matching TRBD2. The closer fit of TRBJ2-7 to the DNA end suggests the J call may be wrong. This CDR3 region has 16 residues. CDR1 and CDR2 (germline): ENHRY, SYGVKD. CDR3 sequence: CAISEGTSESYNEQYF. The DNA of the CDR3 is TGTGCCATCAGTGAGGGGACTAGCGAGTCCTACAATGAGCAGTACTTC.